The TCR beta chain described here comes from a study of blood T cell repertoires in COVID-19. Study summary: In each case, the material was cDNA or gDNA derived from T cells, B-cell-depleted T cells, or PBMCs.

CDR3 length: 18 amino acids. Trimming removed 2 bases from V and 0 bases from J; junction bases left unmatched: 7. Germline V CDR1 and CDR2: SGHVS, FNYEAQ. Assay used: immunoSEQ multiplex PCR; TCRdb lists only in-frame clones, some missing. The table shows more than 85,000 clones, with roughly 84% occurring only once. This rearrangement joins TRBV7-6 to TRBJ1-6, with 7 bases lining up with TRBD1. The sample taken for sequencing was peripheral blood. This TCR derives from a woman aged 55-70 years with acute or convalescent COVID-19. The CDR3 DNA reads as TGTGCCAGCAGCTTACAGGGACAGCAGAGCTCCTATAATTCACCCCTCCACTTT. Translated, it gives CASSLQGQQSSYNSPLHF.